Presented here are 2 T cell receptor beta chains from one specimen sequenced in a study of OX40 agonist ivuxolimab in advanced cancers. Assay: immunoSEQ multiplex PCR; the TCRdb copy retains only in-frame clones and omits some. The sample contains 30,000 or so clones, about 82% of which appear only once. The sample was CD4+ or CD8+ T cells sorted from blood, taken in a trial of the OX40 agonist ivuxolimab. Source of these receptors: an adult with an advanced solid tumor such as melanoma, head and neck, liver or kidney cancer.

V gene TRBV15 combines with J gene TRBJ2-3, with no clear D. Trimming cost V 1 base and J 5 bases, with 4 bases left between them. Germline V gene lookup returns CDR1 LNHNV and CDR2 YYDKDF (reference sequence). This CDR3 has 12 residues. In DNA form, the CDR3 reads TGTGCCACCAGCAGAGCGGGAGATACGCAGTATTTT. It encodes CATSRAGDTQYF.

The rearrangement uses TRBV28 and TRBJ2-1; a possible D gene is TRBD2 (6 bases). Germline CDR1 and CDR2: MDHEN and SYDVKM. Trimming took 8 bases from V and 8 from J, leaving 16 bases between them. The CDR3 is made up of 13 amino acids. The CDR3 protein is CASRLGGGDEQFF. CDR3 in DNA: TGTGCCAGCCGGCTGGGGGGTGGCGATGAGCAGTTCTTC.